This T cell receptor (beta chain) originates from a study of T cell responses to AZD1222 COVID-19 vaccine (dated by TCRdb to about 2021). Describing the broader study: AZD1222 recipients whose second dose came at about 4 weeks and those whose second dose came at about 12 weeks were combined into one group, since spike-specific TCR depth and breadth did not differ between the two schedules. A total of about 230 trial participants underwent TCR sequencing, of whom roughly 210 received two doses of AZD1222 and about 25 received two doses of the MenACWY control vaccine. Trial participants were enrolled by age into subgroups of 18-55, 56-69 and 70-plus years, and around 150, 29 and 61 TCR-sequenced participants, respectively, were included in these subgroups. Summary of the overall study and its limitations: Participants were mostly white British, with more females than males. The authors suggested clonal diversity may have been underestimated. CD4 TCRs associated with the vaccine covered the entire spike protein, and the dominant responses were in regions 160-218 and 743-854. The 56-69-year group was small, and its depth increase did not reach significance, likely because of low power. Because no samples from the day 14 peak response were available, repertoires could be characterized only after the peak T cell response. Conclusions about previously exposed vaccinees are limited because only five or six AZD1222 recipients were SARS-CoV-2 seropositive at baseline. After two AZD1222 doses, spike-specific TCR breadth and depth were significantly higher than at day 0 and than in MenACWY recipients. Reportedly, close to half of the unique spike-specific TCRs recognized epitopes lying outside the regions that are mutated in the B.1.351 and B.1.1.7 variants.

Inclusive of the bounding cysteine and phenylalanine, the CDR3 is 15 residues long. Just CDR3 DNA is preserved here, 45 bases in frame from base 1. CDR1 and CDR2, looked up from the germline V gene, are SGHRS and YFSETQ. Trimming removed 3 bases from V and 1 base from J; the gene matches leave 3 bases unexplained. As regards this clone: Its target antigen remains unknown. The input lacks base qualities; no much larger clone sits a single base away.

The CDR3 regions of human TCRbeta chains were analyzed by immunosequencing. Per the source publication's procedure: Repertoire TCRs were checked for matches against a reference library of SARS-CoV-2-specific TCRs that had been generated using the MIRA antigen-specificity platform. Breadth was defined as the fraction of unique TCRs that were SARS-CoV-2-associated, and depth was defined as the fraction of total T cells that were SARS-CoV-2-associated. Each spike-specific TCR was assigned to its reactive spike region and to a CD4 or CD8 class using the MIRA data. Log10-transformed breadth and depth values were compared by one-way ANOVA with Sidak's multiple comparisons tests. TCRdb re-hosts the immuneACCESS table, in-frame sequences only. Its copies lack some clones; in the studies checked, an unresolved V gene accounts for under half of them, and the cause for the rest is not known. The V and J calls and clone size were taken over from that table, and D and trimming were inferred from the DNA. Within this sample are around 130,000 clones, with roughly 93% of them counted one time only. 2.5% to 4% of the sample lies in the top ten.

This specimen's time point label, per the study, means: baseline before first vaccination. The vaccinee samples were drawn from two UK trials, COV001 and COV002, one of which was a single-blind randomized controlled phase 2/3 trial testing AZD1222 (ChAdOx1 nCoV-19) in healthy adults. For TCRbeta chain sequencing, PBMC samples were collected from trial participants at day 0 and at day 28 after the second dose. The specimen was peripheral blood, collected on day 0 of AZD1222 vaccination. The TCR originated in an adult in good health. The sequence joins TRBV5-1 to TRBJ2-1; TRBD2 lines up with 8 middle nucleotides. In nucleotides, the sequence is TGCGCCAGCAGCTCGACTAGCGTTTCCTACAATGAGCAGTTCTTC. It specifies CASSSTSVSYNEQFF.